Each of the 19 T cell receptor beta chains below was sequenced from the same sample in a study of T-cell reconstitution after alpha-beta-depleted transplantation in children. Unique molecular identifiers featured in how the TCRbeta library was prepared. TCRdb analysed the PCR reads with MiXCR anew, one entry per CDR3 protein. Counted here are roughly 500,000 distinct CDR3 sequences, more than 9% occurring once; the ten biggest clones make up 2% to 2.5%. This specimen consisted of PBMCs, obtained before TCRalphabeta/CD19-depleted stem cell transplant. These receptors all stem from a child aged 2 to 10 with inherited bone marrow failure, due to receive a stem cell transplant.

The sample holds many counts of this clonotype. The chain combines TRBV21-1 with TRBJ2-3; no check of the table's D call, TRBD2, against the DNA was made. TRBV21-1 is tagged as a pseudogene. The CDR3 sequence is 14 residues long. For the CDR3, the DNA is TGTGCCAGCAGCAAAGTCTCCCATGAGCATACGCAGTATTTT. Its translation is CASSKVSHEHTQYF.

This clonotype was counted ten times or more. CDR3: CASSPDGSLYGYTF. The CDR3 nucleotides read TGCGCCAGCAGCCCCGACGGGTCCTTGTATGGCTACACCTTC. V and J are TRBV5-1 and TRBJ1-2; no reliable D call. Germline V gene data show CDR1 as SGHRS and CDR2 as YFSETQ. This CDR3 contains 14 residues. The germline V and J ends were trimmed by 4 bases and 5 bases, with 15 bases remaining between them.

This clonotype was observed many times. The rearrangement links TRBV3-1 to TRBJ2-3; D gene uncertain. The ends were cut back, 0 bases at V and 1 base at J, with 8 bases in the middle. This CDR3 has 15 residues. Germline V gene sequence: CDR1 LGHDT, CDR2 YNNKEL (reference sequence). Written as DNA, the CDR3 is TGTGCCAGCAGCCAAGAATACCAGGGCACAGATACGCAGTATTTT. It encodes CASSQEYQGTDTQYF.

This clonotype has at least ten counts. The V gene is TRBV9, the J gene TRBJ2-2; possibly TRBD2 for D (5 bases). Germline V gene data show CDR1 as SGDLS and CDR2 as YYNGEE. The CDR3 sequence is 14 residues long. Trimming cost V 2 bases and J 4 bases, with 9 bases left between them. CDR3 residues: CASSVIASTGELFF. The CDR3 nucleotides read TGTGCCAGCAGCGTCATAGCGTCCACCGGGGAGCTGTTTTTT.

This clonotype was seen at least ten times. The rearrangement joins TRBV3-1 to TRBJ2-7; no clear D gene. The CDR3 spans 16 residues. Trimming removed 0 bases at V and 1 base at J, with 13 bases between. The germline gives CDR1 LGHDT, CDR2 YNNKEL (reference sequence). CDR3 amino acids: CASSQDGDLLSYEQYF. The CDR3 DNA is TGTGCCAGCAGCCAAGATGGGGATCTTCTATCCTACGAGCAGTACTTC.

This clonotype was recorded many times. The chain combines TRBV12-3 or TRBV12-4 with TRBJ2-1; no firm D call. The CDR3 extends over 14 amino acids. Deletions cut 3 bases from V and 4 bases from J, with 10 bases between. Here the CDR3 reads CASSLAGDYNEQFF. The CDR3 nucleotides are TGTGCCAGCAGTTTGGCAGGCGATTACAATGAGCAGTTCTTC.

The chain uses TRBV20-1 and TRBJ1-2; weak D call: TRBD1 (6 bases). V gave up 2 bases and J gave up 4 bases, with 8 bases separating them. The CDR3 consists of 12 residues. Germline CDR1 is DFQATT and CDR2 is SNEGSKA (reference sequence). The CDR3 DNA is TGCAGTGCTAGAAGGGGGGTCTATGGCTACACCTTC. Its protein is CSARRGVYGYTF.

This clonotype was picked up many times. The CDR3 nucleotides are TGCAGCGTTGCTCAGGGGGCTGAGACCCAGTACTTC. Its translation is CSVAQGAETQYF. V gene TRBV29-1 combines with J gene TRBJ2-5; 8 bases align to TRBD1. The CDR3 covers 12 residues. J lost 5 bases, V lost 4 bases, and 3 bases had no gene match. The germline gives CDR1 SQVTM, CDR2 ANQGSEA.

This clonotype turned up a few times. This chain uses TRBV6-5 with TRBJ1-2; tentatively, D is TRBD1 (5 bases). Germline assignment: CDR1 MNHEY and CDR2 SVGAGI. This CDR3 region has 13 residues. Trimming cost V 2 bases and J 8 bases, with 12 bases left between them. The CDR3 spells CASSYGAGTGYTF. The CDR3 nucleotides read TGTGCCAGCAGTTACGGGGCAGGGACGGGCTACACCTTC.

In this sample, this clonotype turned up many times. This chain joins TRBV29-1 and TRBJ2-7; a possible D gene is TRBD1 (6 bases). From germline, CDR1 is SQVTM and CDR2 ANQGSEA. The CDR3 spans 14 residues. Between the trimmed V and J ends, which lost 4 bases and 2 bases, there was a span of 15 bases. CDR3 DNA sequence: TGCAGCGTTGTACGACAACAGGGCGCCTACGAGCAGTACTTC. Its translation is CSVVRQQGAYEQYF.

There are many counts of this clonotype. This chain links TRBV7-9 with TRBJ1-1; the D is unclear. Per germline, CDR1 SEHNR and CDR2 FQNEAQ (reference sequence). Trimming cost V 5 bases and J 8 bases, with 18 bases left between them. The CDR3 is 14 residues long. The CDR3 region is CASSPDFTQPEAFF. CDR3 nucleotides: TGTGCCAGCAGCCCCGACTTCACCCAACCGGAAGCTTTCTTT.

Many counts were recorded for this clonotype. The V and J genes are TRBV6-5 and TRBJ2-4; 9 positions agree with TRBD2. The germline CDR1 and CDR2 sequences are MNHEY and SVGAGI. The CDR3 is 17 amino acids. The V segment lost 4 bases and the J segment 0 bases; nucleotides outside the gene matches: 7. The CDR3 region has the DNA TGTGCCAGCAGTTCCCTACTAGCGGGCGAAGCCAAAAACATTCAGTACTTC. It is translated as CASSSLLAGEAKNIQYF.

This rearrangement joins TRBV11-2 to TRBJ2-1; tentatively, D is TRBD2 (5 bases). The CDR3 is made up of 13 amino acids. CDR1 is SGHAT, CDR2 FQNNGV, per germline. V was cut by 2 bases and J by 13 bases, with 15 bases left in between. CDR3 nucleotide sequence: TGTGCCAGCAGCTTAACCTTAGGAGGAGCCCAGTTCTTC. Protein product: CASSLTLGGAQFF. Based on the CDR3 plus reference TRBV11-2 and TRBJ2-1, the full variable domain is EAGVAQSPRYKIIEKRQSVAFWCNPISGHATLYWYQQILGQGPKLLIQFQNNGVVDDSQLPKDRFSAERLKGVDSTLKIQPAKLEDSAVYLCASSLTLGGAQFFGPGTRLTVL.

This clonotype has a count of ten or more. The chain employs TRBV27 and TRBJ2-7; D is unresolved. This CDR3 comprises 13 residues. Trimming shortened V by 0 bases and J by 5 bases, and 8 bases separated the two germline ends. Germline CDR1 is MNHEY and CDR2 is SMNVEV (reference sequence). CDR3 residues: CASSLSPHNEQYF. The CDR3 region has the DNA TGTGCCAGCAGTTTATCCCCTCACAACGAGCAGTACTTC.

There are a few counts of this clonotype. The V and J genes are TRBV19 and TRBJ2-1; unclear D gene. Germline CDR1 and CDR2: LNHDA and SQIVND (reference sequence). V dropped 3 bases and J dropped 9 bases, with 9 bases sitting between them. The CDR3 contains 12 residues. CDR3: CASSITKREQFF. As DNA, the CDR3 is TGTGCCAGTAGTATTACCAAGCGTGAGCAGTTCTTC.

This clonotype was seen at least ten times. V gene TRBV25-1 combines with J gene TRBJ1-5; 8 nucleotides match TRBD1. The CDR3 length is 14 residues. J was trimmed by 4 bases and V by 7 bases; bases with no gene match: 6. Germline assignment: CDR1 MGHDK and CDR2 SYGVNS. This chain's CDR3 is CASKVDRGNQPQHF. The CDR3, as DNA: TGTGCCAGCAAGGTCGACAGGGGAAATCAGCCCCAGCATTTT.

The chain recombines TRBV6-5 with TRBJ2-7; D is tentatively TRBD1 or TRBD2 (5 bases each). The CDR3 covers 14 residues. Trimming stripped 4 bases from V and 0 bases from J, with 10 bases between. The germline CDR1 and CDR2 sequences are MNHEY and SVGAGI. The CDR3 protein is CASSWDPVSYEQYF. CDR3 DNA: TGTGCCAGCAGTTGGGACCCCGTCTCCTACGAGCAGTACTTC.

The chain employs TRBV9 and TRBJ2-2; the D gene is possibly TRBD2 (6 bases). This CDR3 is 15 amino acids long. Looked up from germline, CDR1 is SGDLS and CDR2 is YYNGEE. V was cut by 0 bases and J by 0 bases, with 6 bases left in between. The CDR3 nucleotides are TGTGCCAGCAGCGTAGTAGCGGCGAACACCGGGGAGCTGTTTTTT. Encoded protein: CASSVVAANTGELFF.

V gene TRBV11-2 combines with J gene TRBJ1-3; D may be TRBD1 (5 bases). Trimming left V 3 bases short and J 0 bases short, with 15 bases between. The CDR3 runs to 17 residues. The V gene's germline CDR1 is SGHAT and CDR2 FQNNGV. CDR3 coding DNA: TGTGCCAGCAGCTTTATCACGGGGGTCAACTCTGGAAACACCATATATTTT. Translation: CASSFITGVNSGNTIYF.